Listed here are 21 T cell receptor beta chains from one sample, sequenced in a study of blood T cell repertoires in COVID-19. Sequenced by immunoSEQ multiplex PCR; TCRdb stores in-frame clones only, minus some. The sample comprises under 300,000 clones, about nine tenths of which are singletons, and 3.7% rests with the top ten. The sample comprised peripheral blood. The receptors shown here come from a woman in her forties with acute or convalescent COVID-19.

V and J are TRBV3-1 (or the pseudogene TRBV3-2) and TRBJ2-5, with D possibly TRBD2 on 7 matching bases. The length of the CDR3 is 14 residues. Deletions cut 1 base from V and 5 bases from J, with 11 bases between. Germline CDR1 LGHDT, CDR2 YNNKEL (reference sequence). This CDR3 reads CASSQGGGRETQYF. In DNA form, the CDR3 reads TGTGCCAGCAGCCAAGGGGGGGGCCGGGAGACCCAGTACTTC.

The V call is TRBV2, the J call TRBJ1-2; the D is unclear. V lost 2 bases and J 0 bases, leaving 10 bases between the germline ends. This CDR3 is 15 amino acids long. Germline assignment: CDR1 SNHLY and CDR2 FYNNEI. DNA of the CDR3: TGTGCCAGCAGTGAAATCGCCAGGCCTAACTATGGCTACACCTTC. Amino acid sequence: CASSEIARPNYGYTF. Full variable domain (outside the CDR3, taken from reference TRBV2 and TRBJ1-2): EPEVTQTPSHQVTQMGQEVILRCVPISNHLYFYWYRQILGQKVEFLVSFYNNEISEKSEIFDDQFSVERPDGSNFTLKIRSTKLEDSAMYFCASSEIARPNYGYTFGSGTRLTVV.

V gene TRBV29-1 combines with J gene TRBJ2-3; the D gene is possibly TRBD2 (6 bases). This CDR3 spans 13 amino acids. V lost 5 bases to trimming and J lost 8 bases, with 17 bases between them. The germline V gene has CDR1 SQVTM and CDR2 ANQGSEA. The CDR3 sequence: CSVLWTGGVTQYF. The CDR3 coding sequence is TGCAGCGTTCTTTGGACTGGCGGGGTTACGCAGTATTTT.

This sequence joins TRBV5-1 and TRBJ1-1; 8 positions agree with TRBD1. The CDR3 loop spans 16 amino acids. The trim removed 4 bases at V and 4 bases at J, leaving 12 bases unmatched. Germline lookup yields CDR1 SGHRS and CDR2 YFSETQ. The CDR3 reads CASSRSQGAGGTEAFF. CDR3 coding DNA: TGCGCCAGCAGCAGAAGCCAGGGGGCTGGGGGCACTGAAGCTTTCTTT. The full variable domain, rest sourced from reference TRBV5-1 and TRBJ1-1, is KAGVTQTPRYLIKTRGQQVTLSCSPISGHRSVSWYQQTPGQGLQFLFEYFSETQRNKGNFPGRFSGRQFSNSRSEMNVSTLELGDSALYLCASSRSQGAGGTEAFFGQGTRLTVV.

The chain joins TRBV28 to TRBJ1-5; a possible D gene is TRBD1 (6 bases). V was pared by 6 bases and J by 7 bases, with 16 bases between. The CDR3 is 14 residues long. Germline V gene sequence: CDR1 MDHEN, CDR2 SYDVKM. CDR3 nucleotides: TGTGCCAGCAGCGTTCAGGGGTTTTTGCAGCCCCAGCATTTT. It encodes CASSVQGFLQPQHF.

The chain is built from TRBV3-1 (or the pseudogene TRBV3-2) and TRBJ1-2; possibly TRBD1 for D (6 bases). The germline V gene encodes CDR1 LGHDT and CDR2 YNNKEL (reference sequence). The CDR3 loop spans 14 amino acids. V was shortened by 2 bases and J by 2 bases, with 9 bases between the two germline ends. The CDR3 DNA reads TGTGCCAGCAGCCAACAGACAGGAAACTATGGCTACACCTTC. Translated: CASSQQTGNYGYTF.

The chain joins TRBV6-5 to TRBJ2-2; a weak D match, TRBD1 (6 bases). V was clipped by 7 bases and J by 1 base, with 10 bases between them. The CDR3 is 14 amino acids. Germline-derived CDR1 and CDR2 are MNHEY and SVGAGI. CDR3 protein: CASTLTGNTGELFF. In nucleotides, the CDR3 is TGTGCCAGCACCCTGACAGGGAACACCGGGGAGCTGTTTTTT.

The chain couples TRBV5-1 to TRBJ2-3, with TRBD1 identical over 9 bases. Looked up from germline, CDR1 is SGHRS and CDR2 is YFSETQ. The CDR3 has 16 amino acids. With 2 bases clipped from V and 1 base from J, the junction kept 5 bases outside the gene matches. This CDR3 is CASSLGQGMGTDTQYF. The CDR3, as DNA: TGCGCCAGCAGCTTAGGACAGGGGATGGGCACAGATACGCAGTATTTT. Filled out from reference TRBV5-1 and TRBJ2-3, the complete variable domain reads KAGVTQTPRYLIKTRGQQVTLSCSPISGHRSVSWYQQTPGQGLQFLFEYFSETQRNKGNFPGRFSGRQFSNSRSEMNVSTLELGDSALYLCASSLGQGMGTDTQYFGPGTRLTVL.

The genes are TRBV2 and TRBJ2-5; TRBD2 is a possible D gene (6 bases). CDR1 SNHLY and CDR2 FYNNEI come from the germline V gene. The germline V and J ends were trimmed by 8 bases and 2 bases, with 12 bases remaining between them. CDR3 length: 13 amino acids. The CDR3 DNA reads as TGTGCCAGCGCTGTTAGCGGACAAGAGACCCAGTACTTC. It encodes CASAVSGQETQYF.

CDR3 DNA sequence: TGTGCCAGTAGAATTGGCCGTTATAGCAATCAGCCCCAGCATTTT. The encoded protein is CASRIGRYSNQPQHF. V usage is TRBV19 and J usage is TRBJ1-5; D not resolved. The CDR3 consists of 15 residues. V lost 6 bases and J 0 bases, leaving 12 bases between the germline ends. Germline V gives CDR1 LNHDA, CDR2 SQIVND (reference sequence). Filled out from reference TRBV19 and TRBJ1-5, the complete variable domain reads DGGITQSPKYLFRKEGQNVTLSCEQNLNHDAMYWYRQDPGQGLRLIYYSQIVNDFQKGDIAEGYSVSREKKESFPLTVTSAQKNPTAFYLCASRIGRYSNQPQHFGDGTRLSIL.

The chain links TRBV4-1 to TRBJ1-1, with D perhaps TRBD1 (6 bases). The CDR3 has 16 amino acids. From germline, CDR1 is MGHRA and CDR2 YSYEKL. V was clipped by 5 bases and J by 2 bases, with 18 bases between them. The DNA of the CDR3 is TGCGCCAGCAGCAAGGTGGGGGGGCATCCTAACACTGAAGCTTTCTTT. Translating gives CASSKVGGHPNTEAFF.

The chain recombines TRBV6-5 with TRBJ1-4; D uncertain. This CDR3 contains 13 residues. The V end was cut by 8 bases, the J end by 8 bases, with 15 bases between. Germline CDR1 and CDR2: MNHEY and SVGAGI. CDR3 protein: CASGEVAREKLFF. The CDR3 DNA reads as TGTGCCAGCGGGGAGGTGGCCCGCGAAAAACTGTTTTTT.

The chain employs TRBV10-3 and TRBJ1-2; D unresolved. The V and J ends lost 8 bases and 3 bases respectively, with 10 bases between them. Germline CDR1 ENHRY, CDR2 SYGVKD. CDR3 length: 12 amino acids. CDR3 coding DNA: TGTGCCATCCCGGCGGATTACTATGGCTACACCTTC. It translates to CAIPADYYGYTF.

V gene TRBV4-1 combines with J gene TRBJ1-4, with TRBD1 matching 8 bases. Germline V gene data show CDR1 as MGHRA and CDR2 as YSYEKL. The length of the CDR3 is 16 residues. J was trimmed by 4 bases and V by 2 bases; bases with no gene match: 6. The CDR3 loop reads CASSQISQGGNEKLFF. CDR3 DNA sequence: TGCGCCAGCAGCCAAATCTCACAGGGGGGTAATGAAAAACTGTTTTTT.

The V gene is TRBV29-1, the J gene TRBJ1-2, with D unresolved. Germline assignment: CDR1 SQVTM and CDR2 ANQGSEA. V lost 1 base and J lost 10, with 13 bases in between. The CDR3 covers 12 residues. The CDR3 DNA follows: TGCAGCGTTGAAGGGGAGATCCTTGCCTACACCTTC. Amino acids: CSVEGEILAYTF. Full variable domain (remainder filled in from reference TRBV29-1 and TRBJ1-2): SAVISQKPSRDICQRGTSLTIQCQVDSQVTMMFWYRQQPGQSLTLIATANQGSEATYESGFVIDKFPISRPNLTFSTLTVSNMSPEDSSIYLCSVEGEILAYTFGSGTRLTVV.

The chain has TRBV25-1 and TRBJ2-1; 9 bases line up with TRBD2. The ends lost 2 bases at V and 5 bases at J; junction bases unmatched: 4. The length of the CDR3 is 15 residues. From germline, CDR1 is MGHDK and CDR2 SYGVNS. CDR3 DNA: TGTGCCAGCAGTGAACTAGCGGGGTTAGACAATGAGCAGTTCTTC. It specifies CASSELAGLDNEQFF.

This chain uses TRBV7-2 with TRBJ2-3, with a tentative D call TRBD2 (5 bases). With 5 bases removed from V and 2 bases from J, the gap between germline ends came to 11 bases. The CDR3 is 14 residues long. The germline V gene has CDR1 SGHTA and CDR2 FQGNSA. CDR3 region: CASSPGLLTDTQYF. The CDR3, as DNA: TGTGCCAGCAGCCCAGGACTTCTCACAGATACGCAGTATTTT.

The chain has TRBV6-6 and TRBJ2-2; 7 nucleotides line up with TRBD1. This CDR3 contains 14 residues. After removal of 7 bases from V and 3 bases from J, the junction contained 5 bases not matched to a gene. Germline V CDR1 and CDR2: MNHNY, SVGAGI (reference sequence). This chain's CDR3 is CASTTGADTGELFF. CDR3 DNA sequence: TGTGCCAGCACAACAGGGGCGGACACCGGGGAGCTGTTTTTT.

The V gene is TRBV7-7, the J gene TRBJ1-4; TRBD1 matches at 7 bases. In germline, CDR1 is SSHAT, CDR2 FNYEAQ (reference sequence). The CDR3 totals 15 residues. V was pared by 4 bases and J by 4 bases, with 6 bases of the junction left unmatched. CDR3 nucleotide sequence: TGTGCCAGCAGCTCCGGACAGGCCGTTAATGAAAAACTGTTTTTT. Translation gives CASSSGQAVNEKLFF.

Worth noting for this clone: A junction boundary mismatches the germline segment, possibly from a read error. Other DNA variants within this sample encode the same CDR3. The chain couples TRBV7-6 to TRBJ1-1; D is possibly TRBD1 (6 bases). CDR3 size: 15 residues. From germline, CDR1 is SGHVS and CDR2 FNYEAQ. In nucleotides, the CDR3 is TGTGCCAGTAGCTTAGACGGGGGGCTTGGGACTGAAGCTTTCTTT. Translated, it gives CASSLDGGLGTEAFF.

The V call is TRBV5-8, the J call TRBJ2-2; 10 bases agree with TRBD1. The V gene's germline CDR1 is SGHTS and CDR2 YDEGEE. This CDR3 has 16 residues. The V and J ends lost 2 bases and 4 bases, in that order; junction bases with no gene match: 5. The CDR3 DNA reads TGTGCCAGCAGCTTTTTCCGGGACAGGGGCACCGGGGAGCTGTTTTTT. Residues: CASSFFRDRGTGELFF.